This is a list of T cell receptor beta chains from one sample in a study of T-cell memory formation after mild COVID-19. In TCRdb, the 5' RACE reads were re-called with MiXCR into one record per CDR3 protein. In the table there are fewer than 350,000 distinct CDR3 sequences, less than 20% of which are singletons. The sequenced sample consisted of PBMCs or a T cell subset sorted from them (not recorded which). All receptors come from a man younger than 35 who had mild COVID-19 (a few samples of this study predate the infection). Cell type and time point are not known. Both conserved end residues are part of each CDR3. A D gene is named only where the DNA matches it firmly. Not every row has a clone size; where given, it reads once, few, many or a size class.

D: -
J: TRBJ2-7
V: TRBV3-1
size: few
DNA: TGTGCCAGCAGCCAAGATACGAGTTGGGAGCAGTACTTC
CDR3: CASSQDTSWEQYF

D: -
J: TRBJ2-6
V: TRBV12-3/TRBV12-4
size: -
DNA: TGTGCCAGCAGTTTAGCACGGGGGATCAACGTCCTGACTTTC
CDR3: CASSLARGINVLTF

D: TRBD1
J: TRBJ2-7
V: TRBV7-9
size: few
DNA: TGTGCCAGCAGACGACAGGGCACGACCTCCTACGAGCAGTACTTC
CDR3: CASRRQGTTSYEQYF

D: -
J: TRBJ2-2
V: TRBV30
size: -
DNA: TGTGCCTGGAGTTCCGGGACCCTCGCCGGGGAGCTGTTTTTT
CDR3: CAWSSGTLAGELFF

D: TRBD1
J: TRBJ2-7
V: TRBV27
size: -
DNA: TGTGCCAGCAGTAAAAGACGGAGGACAGGGGTCCACGAGCAGTACTTC
CDR3: CASSKRRRTGVHEQYF

D: TRBD2
J: TRBJ2-7
V: TRBV29-1
size: -
DNA: TGCAGCGTTGTATTGGCTAGCGGCGGGAAGTACTTC
CDR3: CSVVLASGGKYF

D: -
J: TRBJ2-3
V: TRBV7-3
size: few
DNA: TGTGCCAGCAGCTTAAACGGGGTGTTGACAGATACGCAGTATTTT
CDR3: CASSLNGVLTDTQYF

D: TRBD2
J: TRBJ2-5
V: TRBV7-9
size: few
DNA: TGTGCCAGCAGCCGCAGCGGGAGCCAAGAGACCCAGTACTTC
CDR3: CASSRSGSQETQYF

D: -
J: TRBJ2-2
V: TRBV30
size: -
DNA: TGTGCCTGGAGTGGACTGGGGGAACCCTCCACCGGGGAGCTGTTTTTT
CDR3: CAWSGLGEPSTGELFF

D: TRBD2
J: TRBJ2-5
V: TRBV20-1
size: few
DNA: TGCAGTGCTATAGTAGCGGGGGCGAACCCACAAGAGACCCAGTACTTC
CDR3: CSAIVAGANPQETQYF

D: -
J: TRBJ2-2
V: TRBV4-3
size: -
DNA: TGCGCCAGCAGCCAAGATACGGCAGGGCGGCGAGGCGGGGAGCTGTTTTTT
CDR3: CASSQDTAGRRGGELFF

D: -
J: TRBJ2-2
V: TRBV11-2
size: -
DNA: TGTGCCAGCAGCTTATGGACGGACGGGGAGCTGTTTTTT
CDR3: CASSLWTDGELFF

D: TRBD1
J: TRBJ2-5
V: TRBV7-9
size: -
DNA: TGTGCCAGCAGCTGGCAGGGCAGGGGGTACCAAGAGACCCAGTACTTC
CDR3: CASSWQGRGYQETQYF

D: TRBD2
J: TRBJ2-1
V: TRBV20-1
size: -
DNA: TGCAGTGCTAGTCGCGAACTAGCGTTTTCCGTTGAGCAGTTCTTC
CDR3: CSASRELAFSVEQFF

D: -
J: TRBJ1-1
V: TRBV12-5
size: -
DNA: TGTGCTAGTGGTTTGGAGCTGACTGAAGCTTTCTTT
CDR3: CASGLELTEAFF

D: -
J: TRBJ2-3
V: TRBV15
size: -
DNA: TGTGCCACCAGTAATAGCCCTGGTAGCACAGATACGCAGTATTTT
CDR3: CATSNSPGSTDTQYF

D: TRBD2
J: TRBJ2-5
V: TRBV7-9
size: -
DNA: TGTGCCAGCAGCCTTAGCGGGGGTAGGGAGACCCAGTACTTC
CDR3: CASSLSGGRETQYF